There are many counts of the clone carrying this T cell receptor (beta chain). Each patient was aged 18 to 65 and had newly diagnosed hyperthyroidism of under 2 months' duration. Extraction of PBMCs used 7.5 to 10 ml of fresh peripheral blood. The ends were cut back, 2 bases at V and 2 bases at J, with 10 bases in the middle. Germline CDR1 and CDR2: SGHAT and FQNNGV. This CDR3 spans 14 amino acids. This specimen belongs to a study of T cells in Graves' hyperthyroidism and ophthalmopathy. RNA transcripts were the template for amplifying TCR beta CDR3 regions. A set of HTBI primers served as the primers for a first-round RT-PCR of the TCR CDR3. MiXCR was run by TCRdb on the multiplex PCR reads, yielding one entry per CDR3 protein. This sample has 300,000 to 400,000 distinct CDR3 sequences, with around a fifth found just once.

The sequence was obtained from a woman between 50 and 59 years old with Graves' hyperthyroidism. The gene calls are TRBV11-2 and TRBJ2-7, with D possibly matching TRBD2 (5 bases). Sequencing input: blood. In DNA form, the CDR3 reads TGTGCCAGCAGCTTACTGTCCGGGACCTACGAGCAGTACTTC. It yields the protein CASSLLSGTYEQYF.